Each of the 6 T cell receptor beta chains below was sequenced from the same sample in a study of T cell responses to AZD1222 COVID-19 vaccine (dated by TCRdb to the early 2020s). Receptor libraries were prepared by the immunoSEQ multiplex PCR assay. Held by TCRdb, this immuneACCESS table contains in-frame sequences only and omits some clones. Under half of the omission traces to an unresolved V gene where checked; the cause of the rest is unknown. A total of 150,000 to 200,000 clones appear in this sample, roughly 92% of them only once. The ten largest clonotypes hold 1.6% of the sample. The time point label of this sample denotes: baseline before first vaccination. Sequenced material: peripheral blood, taken on day 0 of AZD1222 vaccination. The receptor source for this set is an adult in good health.

The CDR3 spells CASSLVLSSGANVLTF. The CDR3 bases are TGTGCCAGCAGTTTAGTCCTTTCATCTGGGGCCAACGTCCTGACTTTC. This chain uses TRBV28 with TRBJ2-6; D is ambiguous. The ends were cut back, 2 bases at V and 1 base at J, with 9 bases in the middle. CDR1 MDHEN and CDR2 SYDVKM come from the germline V gene. The CDR3 is 16 residues long.

This rearrangement joins TRBV9 to TRBJ1-4; unclear D gene. The CDR3 consists of 15 residues. V was clipped by 0 bases and J by 6 bases, with 12 bases between them. CDR1 is SGDLS and CDR2 is YYNGEE in the germline V gene. The CDR3 DNA reads TGTGCCAGCAGCGTAGCCAAGGGAAGCCATGAAAAACTGTTTTTT. This sequence encodes CASSVAKGSHEKLFF.

V is TRBV5-1 and J is TRBJ2-5; 7 bases line up with TRBD1. The CDR3 loop spans 14 amino acids. Germline CDR1 reads SGHRS; CDR2 reads YFSETQ. The V and J ends lost 4 bases and 1 base, in that order; junction bases with no gene match: 4. The CDR3 DNA reads TGCGCCAGCAGCCCCCGACAGGGCCAAGAGACCCAGTACTTC. Protein sequence: CASSPRQGQETQYF. Complete variable domain (other parts from reference TRBV5-1 and TRBJ2-5): KAGVTQTPRYLIKTRGQQVTLSCSPISGHRSVSWYQQTPGQGLQFLFEYFSETQRNKGNFPGRFSGRQFSNSRSEMNVSTLELGDSALYLCASSPRQGQETQYFGPGTRLLVL.

The chain uses TRBV7-9 and TRBJ1-4; weak D call: TRBD1 (5 bases). Trimming removed 2 bases at V and 7 bases at J, with 14 bases between. Germline CDR1 is SEHNR and CDR2 is FQNEAQ (reference sequence). There are 15 residues in the CDR3. This CDR3 is CASSLLGGKSEKLFF. For the CDR3, the DNA is TGTGCCAGCAGCTTACTCGGGGGAAAGAGTGAAAAACTGTTTTTT.

The chain uses TRBV2 and TRBJ2-5, with TRBD1 matching 8 bases. The trim removed 5 bases at V and 4 bases at J, leaving 6 bases unmatched. The CDR3 spans 14 residues. Germline assignment: CDR1 SNHLY and CDR2 FYNNEI. CDR3 DNA: TGTGCCAGCAGTTACGACAGGGGTGGAGAGACCCAGTACTTC. Its translation is CASSYDRGGETQYF.

The V and J genes are TRBV29-1 and TRBJ1-1; tentative D call: TRBD1 (5 bases). The CDR3 extends over 15 amino acids. V lost 5 bases to trimming and J lost 0 bases, with 16 bases between them. CDR1 is SQVTM and CDR2 is ANQGSEA in the germline V gene. CDR3 region: CSVRRGGGMNTEAFF. The CDR3 coding sequence is TGCAGCGTTCGACGCGGGGGTGGGATGAACACTGAAGCTTTCTTT.